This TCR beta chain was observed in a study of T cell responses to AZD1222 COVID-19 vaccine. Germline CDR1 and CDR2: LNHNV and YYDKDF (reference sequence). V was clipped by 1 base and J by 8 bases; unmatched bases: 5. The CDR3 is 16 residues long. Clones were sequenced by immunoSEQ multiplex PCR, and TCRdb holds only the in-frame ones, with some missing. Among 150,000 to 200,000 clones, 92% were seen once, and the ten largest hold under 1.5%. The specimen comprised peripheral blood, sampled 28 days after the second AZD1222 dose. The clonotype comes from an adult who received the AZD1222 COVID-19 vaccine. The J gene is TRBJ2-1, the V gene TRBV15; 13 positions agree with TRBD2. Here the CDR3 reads CATSRAPGLAGHEQFF. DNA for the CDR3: TGTGCCACCAGCAGAGCCCCGGGACTAGCGGGGCATGAGCAGTTCTTC.